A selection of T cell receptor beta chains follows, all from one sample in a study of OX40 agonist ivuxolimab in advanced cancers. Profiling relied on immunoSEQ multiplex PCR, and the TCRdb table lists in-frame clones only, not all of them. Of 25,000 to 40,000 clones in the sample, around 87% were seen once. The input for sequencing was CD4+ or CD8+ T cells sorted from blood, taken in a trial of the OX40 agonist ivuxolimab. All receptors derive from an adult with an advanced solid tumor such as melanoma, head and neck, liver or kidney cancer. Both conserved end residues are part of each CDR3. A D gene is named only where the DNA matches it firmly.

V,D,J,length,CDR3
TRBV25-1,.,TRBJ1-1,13,CASRPLSTGTAFF
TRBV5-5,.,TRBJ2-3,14,CASSFQGMGDTQYF
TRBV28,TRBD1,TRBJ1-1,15,CASSSGTGGRTEAFF
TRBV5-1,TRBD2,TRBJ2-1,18,CASSPGRGLAGPYNEQFF
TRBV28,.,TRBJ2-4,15,CASSSWRGTKNIQYF
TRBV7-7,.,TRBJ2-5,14,CASSLSPGWETQYF
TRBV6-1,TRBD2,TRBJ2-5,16,CASSEFAGEGQETQYF
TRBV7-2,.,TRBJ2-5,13,CASSLELQETQYF
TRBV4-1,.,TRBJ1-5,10,CASIRQPQHF
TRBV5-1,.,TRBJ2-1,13,CASSRDSHNEQFF
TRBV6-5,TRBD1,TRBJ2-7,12,CASGTGRYEQYF
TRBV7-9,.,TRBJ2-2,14,CASSLVGQSGELFF
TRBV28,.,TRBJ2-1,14,CASSVAGVRDEQFF
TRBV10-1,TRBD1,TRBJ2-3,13,CASRDRGTDTQYF
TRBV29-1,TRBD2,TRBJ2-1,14,CSVETSGGYNEQFF
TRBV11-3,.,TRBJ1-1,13,CASSLEMNTEAFF
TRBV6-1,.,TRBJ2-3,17,CASSELLGGRASDTQYF
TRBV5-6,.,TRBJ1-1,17,CASSLAKSGVLSTEAFF
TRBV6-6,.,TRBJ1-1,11,CASSYLGLAFF
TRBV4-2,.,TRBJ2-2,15,CASSPIGGNTGELFF
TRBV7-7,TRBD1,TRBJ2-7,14,CASSSGQGPYEQYF
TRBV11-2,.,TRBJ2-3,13,CASRAPGTDTQYF
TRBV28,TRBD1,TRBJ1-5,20,CASTQRGWATGGYSNQPQHF
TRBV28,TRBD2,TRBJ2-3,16,CASSASLAGAPDTQYF
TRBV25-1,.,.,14,CASSAQGHIYEQYF
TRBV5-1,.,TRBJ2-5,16,CASSPNGPRTQETQYF
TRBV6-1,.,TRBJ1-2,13,CASSEIGFYGYTF
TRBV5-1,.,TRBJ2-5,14,CASSSGHQSGTQYF
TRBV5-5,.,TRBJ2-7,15,CASSPTSINSYEQYF
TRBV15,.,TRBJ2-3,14,CATSRDGVTDTQYF
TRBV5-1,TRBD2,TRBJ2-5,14,CASGTSGRRETQYF
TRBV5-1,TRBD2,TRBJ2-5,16,CASSYGLAGGRETQYF
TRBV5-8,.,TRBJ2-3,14,CASSSSWVADTQYF
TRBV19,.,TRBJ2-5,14,CASSMGVGEETQYF
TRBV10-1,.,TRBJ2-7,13,CASSEEGIYEQYF
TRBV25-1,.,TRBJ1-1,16,CASSPGPTGMNTEAFF
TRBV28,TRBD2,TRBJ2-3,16,CASSPGGGPFTDTQYF